Following are 31 T cell receptor beta chains from one sample sequenced in a study of T cell repertoires in cytomegalovirus infection. A single record per CDR3 protein comes from TCRdb applying MiXCR to the reads. The sample has 490,000 or so distinct CDR3 sequences; around 11% are singletons. The sample was PBMCs. Receptor source: a human donor in good health (CMV status not recorded). Some clones in this sample may be carry-over from other donors' samples.

J is TRBJ1-5 and V is TRBV28, with 7 bases matching TRBD1. This CDR3 contains 14 residues. Germline CDR1 is MDHEN and CDR2 is SYDVKM. J gave up 5 bases and V 5 bases, and 6 bases lay outside the gene matches. CDR3 in DNA: TGTGCCAGCAGTCTTGACAGGGCGCATCAGCCCCAGCATTTT. This encodes CASSLDRAHQPQHF.

In regard to this clonotype: A much larger clone sits a single nucleotide away, making a read error possible. This chain uses TRBV7-3 with TRBJ1-1; possible D gene TRBD1, 5 bases. CDR3 length: 13 residues. The V end was cut by 5 bases, the J end by 1 base, with 8 bases between. The germline V gene encodes CDR1 SGHTA and CDR2 FQGTGA. CDR3 in amino acids: CASSMQGNTEAFF. CDR3 nucleotide sequence: TGTGCCAGCAGCATGCAGGGGAACACTGAAGCTTTCTTT.

This clonotype has ten or more counts. The chain joins TRBV14 to TRBJ2-3; 7 bases match TRBD1. The CDR3 has 14 amino acids. Germline assignment: CDR1 SGHDN and CDR2 FVKESK. Unmatched junction bases numbered 7, after V lost 0 bases and J lost 10 bases. CDR3 in DNA: TGTGCCAGCAGCCAAGATGTGAGAGGGACAGCGCAGTATTTT. Protein: CASSQDVRGTAQYF.

Only a few counts were recorded for this clonotype. This chain joins TRBV20-1 and TRBJ2-5; 7 nucleotides agree with TRBD2. Germline V CDR1 and CDR2: DFQATT, SNEGSKA (reference sequence). Trimming took 6 bases from V and 5 from J; bases not matched to a gene: 3. The CDR3 spans 11 residues. DNA of the CDR3: TGCAGTGCCGCGGGGGTCGAGACCCAGTACTTC. It specifies CSAAGVETQYF.

This clonotype appeared many times. The chain joins TRBV20-1 to TRBJ2-2; possible D gene TRBD2, 6 bases. The CDR3 spans 15 residues. Looked up from germline, CDR1 is DFQATT and CDR2 is SNEGSKA (reference sequence). The germline V and J ends were trimmed by 0 bases and 7 bases, with 15 bases remaining between them. CDR3: CSARDLGRGNGELFF. The CDR3 DNA is TGCAGTGCTAGAGATCTGGGACGGGGGAACGGGGAGCTGTTTTTT.

The V gene is TRBV14, the J gene TRBJ2-1, with 8 bases fitting TRBD2. There are 15 residues in the CDR3. V lost 2 bases and J lost 5; bases outside the gene matches: 5. Germline-derived CDR1 and CDR2 are SGHDN and FVKESK. Here the CDR3 reads CASSQRVLADNEQFF. The CDR3 DNA reads TGTGCCAGCAGCCAAAGGGTACTAGCGGACAATGAGCAGTTCTTC. Full variable domain (outside the CDR3, taken from reference TRBV14 and TRBJ2-1): EAGVTQFPSHSVIEKGQTVTLRCDPISGHDNLYWYRRVMGKEIKFLLHFVKESKQDESGMPNNRFLAERTGGTYSTLKVQPAELEDSGVYFCASSQRVLADNEQFFGPGTRLTVL.

This clonotype was found many times. V is TRBV9 and J is TRBJ2-5, with 7 bases fitting TRBD2. V shed 4 bases, J shed 5 bases, and the junction held 14 bases outside the gene matches. This CDR3 comprises 16 residues. Germline loops: CDR1 SGDLS, CDR2 YYNGEE. The CDR3 reads CASSLSGGGPRETQYF. CDR3 DNA: TGTGCCAGCAGCCTCTCGGGGGGAGGGCCGAGGGAGACCCAGTACTTC.

In this sample, this clonotype turned up many times. The rearrangement uses TRBV11-2 and TRBJ1-2; weak D call: TRBD1 (6 bases). V was clipped by 4 bases and J by 5 bases, with 26 bases between them. Germline CDR1 reads SGHAT; CDR2 reads FQNNGV. This CDR3 contains 18 residues. CDR3 sequence reads: CASSSTRGRKWENYGYTF. The CDR3 DNA reads as TGTGCCAGCAGCTCGACTAGGGGGAGGAAATGGGAGAATTATGGCTACACCTTC.

Many counts were recorded for this clonotype. The chain employs TRBV7-9 and TRBJ1-2; 7 nucleotides align to TRBD1. The CDR3 has 13 residues. Germline V lookup: CDR1 SEHNR, CDR2 FQNEAQ (reference sequence). V lost 5 bases and J lost 5; bases outside the gene matches: 5. CDR3 nucleotide sequence: TGTGCCAGCAGCCGACAGGGTCTTTATGGCTACACCTTC. Translated: CASSRQGLYGYTF.

There are many counts of this clonotype. The V call is TRBV7-8, the J call TRBJ2-1, with 8 bases matching TRBD1. After removal of 0 bases from V and 1 base from J, the junction contained 17 bases not matched to a gene. The CDR3 totals 21 residues. Germline CDR1 is SGHVS and CDR2 is FQNEAQ. The CDR3 here is CASSLARQGAFWRASYNEQFF. In DNA form, the CDR3 reads TGTGCCAGCAGCTTAGCCCGCCAGGGGGCTTTTTGGCGGGCTTCCTACAATGAGCAGTTCTTC.

This clonotype was seen at least ten times. The rearrangement links TRBV12-3 or TRBV12-4 to TRBJ2-7; TRBD1 matches at 9 bases. V lost 3 bases to trimming and J lost 4 bases; unmatched junction nucleotides: 4. This CDR3 comprises 14 residues. As DNA, the CDR3 is TGTGCCAGCAGTTTGGGGACAGGGTTGTACGAGCAGTACTTC. It yields the protein CASSLGTGLYEQYF.

This clonotype has ten or more counts. The gene calls are TRBV7-8 and TRBJ2-7; no clear D. V was cut by 3 bases and J by 6 bases, with 12 bases left in between. This CDR3 contains 13 residues. Germline V gene sequence: CDR1 SGHVS, CDR2 FQNEAQ. The CDR3 coding sequence is TGTGCCAGCAGCTTTAGTAGGACGGGCGAGCAGTACTTC. This encodes CASSFSRTGEQYF.

This clonotype has a count of ten or more. V gene TRBV20-1 combines with J gene TRBJ2-5; D gene ambiguous. Germline values: CDR1 DFQATT, CDR2 SNEGSKA (reference sequence). Trimming cost V 6 bases and J 6 bases, with 17 bases left between them. This CDR3 is 13 amino acids long. The CDR3 region is CSATLANRQTQYF. The CDR3 nucleotides read TGCAGTGCCACATTAGCAAATCGACAGACCCAGTACTTC.

This clonotype showed up just a few times. CDR3: CAISESRGKGRVSTEAFF. CDR3 bases: TGTGCCATCAGTGAGTCACGAGGAAAAGGGCGGGTGAGCACTGAAGCTTTCTTT. The genes are TRBV10-3 and TRBJ1-1; D not certain. The CDR3 sequence is 18 residues long. CDR1 and CDR2 from the germline V gene are ENHRY and SYGVKD. Deletions cut 0 bases from V and 4 bases from J, with 21 bases between.

This clonotype appeared many times. CDR3 DNA: TGTGCCAGCAGCCCTAGGGGGGAGGGCCCCTACGAGCAGTACTTC. Translating gives CASSPRGEGPYEQYF. The chain couples TRBV7-9 to TRBJ2-7; tentatively, D is TRBD2 (7 bases). Trimming pared 5 bases from V and 2 bases from J, leaving 16 bases between. CDR3 length: 15 amino acids. Germline V gene lookup returns CDR1 SEHNR and CDR2 FQNEAQ (reference sequence).

This clonotype was found a few times. Written as DNA, the CDR3 is TGTGCCAACCGGGGTTGCACAGATACGCAGTATTTT. It encodes CANRGCTDTQYF. The genes are TRBV5-4 and TRBJ2-3, with D possibly being TRBD2 (5 bases). Germline V gene data show CDR1 as SGHNT and CDR2 as YYREEE (reference sequence). Trimming cost V 9 bases and J 1 base, with 9 bases left between them. The CDR3 consists of 12 residues. Drawing the rest from reference TRBV5-4 and TRBJ2-3, the complete variable domain is ETGVTQSPTHLIKTRGQQVTLRCSSQSGHNTVSWYQQALGQGPQFIFQYYREEENGRGNFPPRFSGLQFPNYSSELNVNALELDDSALYLCANRGCTDTQYFGPGTRLTVL.

This clonotype came up many times. The rearrangement links TRBV7-9 to TRBJ1-5; the match to TRBD1 covers 7 bases. Trimming at V came to 0 bases and at J to 4 bases, leaving 3 bases not matched to a gene. The CDR3 totals 15 residues. CDR1 SEHNR and CDR2 FQNEAQ come from the germline V gene (reference sequence). The CDR3 spells CASSLATGLNQPQHF. CDR3 bases: TGTGCCAGCAGCTTAGCGACAGGGCTAAATCAGCCCCAGCATTTT.

This clonotype was seen ten or more times. V gene TRBV12-3 or TRBV12-4 combines with J gene TRBJ1-2; D unresolved. This CDR3 is built from 12 residues. The germline V and J ends were trimmed by 5 bases and 8 bases, with 12 bases remaining between them. The CDR3 DNA reads TGTGCCAGCAGTCCTAGGGTTGGGGGCTACACCTTC. Translation: CASSPRVGGYTF.

As to this clonotype: Since a much larger clone is just one base distant, this may be a read error. No conserved phenylalanine or tryptophan is present at the end of the CDR3, so a read error is the likely explanation. The chain is built from TRBV20-1 and TRBJ1-6; weak D call: TRBD1 (5 bases). CDR3 length: 15 residues. Trimming cost V 5 bases and J 6 bases, with 17 bases left between them. Germline values: CDR1 DFQATT, CDR2 SNEGSKA (reference sequence). This chain's CDR3 is CSARTGRSANSPLHS. CDR3 sequence (DNA): TGCAGTGCTCGGACGGGACGTTCGGCTAATTCACCCCTCCACTCT.

This clonotype was counted many times. The V and J genes are TRBV7-8 and TRBJ2-1; D perhaps matches TRBD2 (6 bases). With 5 bases removed from V and 10 bases from J, the gap between germline ends came to 21 bases. Germline-derived CDR1 and CDR2 are SGHVS and FQNEAQ. The CDR3 has 15 amino acids. As DNA, the CDR3 is TGTGCCAGCAGCCTTGGATACCGGGGGAAAAAGGAGCAGTTCTTC. It yields the protein CASSLGYRGKKEQFF.

A few counts support this clonotype. The gene calls are TRBV6-4 and TRBJ2-1, with TRBD1 identical over 9 bases. CDR3 size: 14 residues. Trimming at V came to 6 bases and at J to 9 bases, leaving 9 bases not matched to a gene. Germline lookup yields CDR1 MRHNA and CDR2 SNTAGT. The CDR3 loop reads CASRMGQGDSEQFF. The CDR3 bases are TGTGCCAGCAGAATGGGACAGGGTGACAGTGAGCAGTTCTTC.

This clonotype was observed a handful of times. The rearrangement joins TRBV15 to TRBJ1-5, with D unresolved. Trimming took off 1 base at V and 0 bases at J, with 7 bases between the two ends. Germline V lookup: CDR1 LNHNV, CDR2 YYDKDF (reference sequence). The CDR3 has 15 residues. The CDR3 sequence is CATSRGRASNQPQHF. CDR3 bases: TGTGCCACCAGCAGAGGACGGGCTAGCAATCAGCCCCAGCATTTT.

The table lists this clonotype with a few counts. The V call is TRBV5-1, the J call TRBJ2-5; a possible D gene is TRBD1 (6 bases). This CDR3 contains 15 residues. From germline, CDR1 is SGHRS and CDR2 YFSETQ. Trimming stripped 3 bases from V and 2 bases from J, with 14 bases between. CDR3 region: CASSYPGQRQETQYF. CDR3 in DNA: TGCGCCAGCAGCTACCCCGGACAGAGACAAGAGACCCAGTACTTC. The variable domain in full, with the rest retrieved from reference TRBV5-1 and TRBJ2-5, is KAGVTQTPRYLIKTRGQQVTLSCSPISGHRSVSWYQQTPGQGLQFLFEYFSETQRNKGNFPGRFSGRQFSNSRSEMNVSTLELGDSALYLCASSYPGQRQETQYFGPGTRLLVL.

The sample holds many counts of this clonotype. The chain couples TRBV19 to TRBJ1-6; possibly TRBD1 for D (5 bases). There are 12 residues in the CDR3. Germline V gene sequence: CDR1 LNHDA, CDR2 SQIVND (reference sequence). V lost 4 bases and J lost 12, with 10 bases in between. The CDR3 loop reads CASSTLDRPLHF. The CDR3 DNA sequence: TGTGCCAGTAGTACCCTCGACAGACCCCTCCACTTT.

The chain joins TRBV19 to TRBJ2-2; TRBD1 or TRBD2 may be the D gene (5 bases each). Germline V gives CDR1 LNHDA, CDR2 SQIVND (reference sequence). V was cut by 3 bases and J by 2 bases, with 13 bases left in between. This CDR3 is 16 amino acids long. CDR3 sequence (DNA): TGTGCCAGTAGTATCATGGGGACCATAAACACCGGGGAGCTGTTTTTT. Translated: CASSIMGTINTGELFF.

This clonotype was seen just once. J is TRBJ2-3 and V is TRBV9, with 10 bases that match TRBD2. Per germline, CDR1 SGDLS and CDR2 YYNGEE. The ends lost 5 bases at V and 0 bases at J; junction bases unmatched: 3. This CDR3 is 15 amino acids long. This CDR3 reads CASRATSGSTDTQYF. CDR3 sequence (DNA): TGTGCCAGCAGAGCGACTAGCGGGAGCACAGATACGCAGTATTTT.

This clonotype appeared many times. The chain links TRBV5-1 to TRBJ1-4; 9 bases are a match to TRBD1. The CDR3 contains 17 residues. The germline V gene has CDR1 SGHRS and CDR2 YFSETQ. V trimming: 0 bases; J trimming: 8 bases; junction bases outside the gene matches: 11. The CDR3 nucleotides read TGCGCCAGCAGCTTGGCCCCGACCGGGACAGGGAACGAAAAACTGTTTTTT. Translated, it gives CASSLAPTGTGNEKLFF.

The table lists this clonotype with many counts. CDR3 loop: CASSLARGQGGSTSFLYEQYF. DNA for the CDR3: TGTGCCAGCAGCTTAGCGCGGGGTCAGGGCGGGAGCACCTCCTTTTTATACGAGCAGTACTTC. This chain connects TRBV7-2 to TRBJ2-7; TRBD2 agrees at 7 bases. The CDR3 runs 21 residues. V was clipped by 0 bases and J by 4 bases; unmatched bases: 24. The germline V gene has CDR1 SGHTA and CDR2 FQGNSA.

This clonotype has a count of ten or more. CDR3 residues: CASSLASGGSYNSPLHF. In DNA, the CDR3 is TGTGCCAGCAGCTTAGCGTCCGGGGGCTCCTATAATTCACCCCTCCACTTT. The V call is TRBV7-9, the J call TRBJ1-6; a weak D match, TRBD1 (5 bases). Trimming took 0 bases from V and 0 from J, leaving 9 bases between them. The CDR3 covers 17 residues. Germline V gene lookup returns CDR1 SEHNR and CDR2 FQNEAQ (reference sequence).

This clonotype was recorded at least ten times. The chain joins TRBV7-2 to TRBJ1-5; D gene ambiguous. This CDR3 is built from 13 residues. CDR1 is SGHTA and CDR2 is FQGNSA in the germline V gene. Trimming left V 1 base short and J 6 bases short, with 7 bases between. Here the CDR3 DNA reads TGTGCCAGCAGCTTAGGACGGGTTCAGCCCCAGCATTTT. Encoded protein: CASSLGRVQPQHF.

This clonotype was detected ten times or more. The rearrangement joins TRBV6-6 to TRBJ1-4; 8 bases fit TRBD1. The V segment lost 0 bases and the J segment 4 bases; nucleotides outside the gene matches: 10. The CDR3 runs 18 residues. Per germline, CDR1 MNHNY and CDR2 SVGAGI (reference sequence). The CDR3: CASSYSGARGQVNEKLFF. In nucleotides, the CDR3 is TGTGCCAGCAGTTACTCTGGGGCCAGGGGGCAAGTTAATGAAAAACTGTTTTTT.